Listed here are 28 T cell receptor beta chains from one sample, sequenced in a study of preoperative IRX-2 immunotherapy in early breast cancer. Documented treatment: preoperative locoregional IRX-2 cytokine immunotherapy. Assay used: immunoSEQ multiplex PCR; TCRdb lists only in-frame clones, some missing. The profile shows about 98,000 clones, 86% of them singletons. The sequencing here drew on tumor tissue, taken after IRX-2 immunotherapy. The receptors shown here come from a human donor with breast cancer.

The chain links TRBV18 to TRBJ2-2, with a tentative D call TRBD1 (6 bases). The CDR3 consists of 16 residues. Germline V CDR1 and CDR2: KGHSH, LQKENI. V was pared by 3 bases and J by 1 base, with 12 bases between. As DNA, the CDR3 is TGTGCCAGCTCACCGAGCGCGACAGGGAACACCGGGGAGCTGTTTTTT. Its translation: CASSPSATGNTGELFF.

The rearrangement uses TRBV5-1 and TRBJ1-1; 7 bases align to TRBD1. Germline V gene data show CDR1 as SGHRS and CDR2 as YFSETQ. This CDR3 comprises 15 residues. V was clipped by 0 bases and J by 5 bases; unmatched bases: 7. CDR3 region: CASSLGEPRGTEAFF. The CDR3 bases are TGCGCCAGCAGCTTGGGAGAACCCAGGGGGACTGAAGCTTTCTTT. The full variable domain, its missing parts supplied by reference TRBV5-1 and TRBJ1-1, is KAGVTQTPRYLIKTRGQQVTLSCSPISGHRSVSWYQQTPGQGLQFLFEYFSETQRNKGNFPGRFSGRQFSNSRSEMNVSTLELGDSALYLCASSLGEPRGTEAFFGQGTRLTVV.

This CDR3 reads CASSGSVGTDTQYF. The CDR3 region has the DNA TGTGCCAGTAGTGGGTCAGTAGGCACAGATACGCAGTATTTT. The rearrangement joins TRBV19 to TRBJ2-3; D gene ambiguous. Germline CDR1 LNHDA, CDR2 SQIVND (reference sequence). V lost 5 bases, J lost 1 base, and 10 bases lay in between. This CDR3 region has 14 residues.

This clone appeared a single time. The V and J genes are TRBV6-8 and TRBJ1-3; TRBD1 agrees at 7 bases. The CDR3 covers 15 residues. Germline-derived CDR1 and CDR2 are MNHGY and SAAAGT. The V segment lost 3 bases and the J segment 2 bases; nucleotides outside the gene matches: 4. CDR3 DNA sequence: TGTGCCAGCAGTTATAGGGACAGACCTGGAAACACCATATATTTT. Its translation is CASSYRDRPGNTIYF.

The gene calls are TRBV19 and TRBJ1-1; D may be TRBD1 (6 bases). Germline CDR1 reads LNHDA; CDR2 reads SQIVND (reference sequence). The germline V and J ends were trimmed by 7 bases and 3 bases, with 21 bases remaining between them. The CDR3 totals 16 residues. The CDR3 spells CASTTLRTVGHTEAFF. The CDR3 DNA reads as TGTGCCAGTACCACCTTGAGGACAGTTGGTCACACTGAAGCTTTCTTT. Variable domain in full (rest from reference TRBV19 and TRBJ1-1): DGGITQSPKYLFRKEGQNVTLSCEQNLNHDAMYWYRQDPGQGLRLIYYSQIVNDFQKGDIAEGYSVSREKKESFPLTVTSAQKNPTAFYLCASTTLRTVGHTEAFFGQGTRLTVV.

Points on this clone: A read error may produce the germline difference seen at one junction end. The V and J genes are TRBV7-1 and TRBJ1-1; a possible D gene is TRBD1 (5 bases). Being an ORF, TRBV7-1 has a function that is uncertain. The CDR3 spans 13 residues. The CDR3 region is CVSSLGVQTEAFF. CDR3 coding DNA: TGTGTCAGCAGCTTAGGGGTACAGACTGAAGCTTTCTTT.

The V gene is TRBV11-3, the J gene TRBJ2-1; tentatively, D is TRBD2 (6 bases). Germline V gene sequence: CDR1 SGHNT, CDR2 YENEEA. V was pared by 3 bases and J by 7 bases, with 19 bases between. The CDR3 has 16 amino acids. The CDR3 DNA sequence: TGTGCCAGCAGCTTCGCTGGCGGGGCGGTGAGGAATGAGCAGTTCTTC. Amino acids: CASSFAGGAVRNEQFF.

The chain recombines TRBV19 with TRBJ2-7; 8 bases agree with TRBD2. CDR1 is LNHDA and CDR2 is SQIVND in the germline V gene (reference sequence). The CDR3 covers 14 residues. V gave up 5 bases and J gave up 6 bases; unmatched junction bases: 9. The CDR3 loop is CASSPGGTRGEQYF. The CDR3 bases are TGTGCCAGTAGTCCTGGGGGGACTAGAGGCGAGCAGTACTTC.

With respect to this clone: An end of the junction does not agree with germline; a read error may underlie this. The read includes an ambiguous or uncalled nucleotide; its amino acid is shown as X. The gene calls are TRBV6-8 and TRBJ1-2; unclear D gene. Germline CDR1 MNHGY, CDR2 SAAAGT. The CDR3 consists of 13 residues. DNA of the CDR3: TGTGCCAGCATTGAACAGAGAATGTATGGCTAYACCTTC. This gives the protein CASIEQRMYGXTF. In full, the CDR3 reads CASIEQRMYGYTF.

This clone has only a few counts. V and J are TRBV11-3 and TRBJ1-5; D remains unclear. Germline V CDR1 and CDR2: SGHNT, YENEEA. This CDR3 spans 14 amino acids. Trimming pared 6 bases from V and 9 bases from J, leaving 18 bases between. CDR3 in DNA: TGTGCCAGCAGGGAGGTCTTTGAGGGATCGCCCCAGCATTTT. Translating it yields CASREVFEGSPQHF.

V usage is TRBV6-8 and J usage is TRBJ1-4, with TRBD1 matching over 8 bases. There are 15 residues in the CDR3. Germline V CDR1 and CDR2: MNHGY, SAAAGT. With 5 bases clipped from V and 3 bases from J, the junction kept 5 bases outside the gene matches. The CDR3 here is CASSKPGQANEKLFF. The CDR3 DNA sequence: TGTGCCAGCAGTAAACCGGGACAGGCTAATGAAAAACTGTTTTTT.

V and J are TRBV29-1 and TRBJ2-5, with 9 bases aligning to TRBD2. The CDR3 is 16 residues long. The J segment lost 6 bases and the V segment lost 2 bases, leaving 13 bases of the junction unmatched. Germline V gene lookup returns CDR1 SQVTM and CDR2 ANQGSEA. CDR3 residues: CSVELPSASGMKTQYF. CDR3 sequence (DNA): TGCAGCGTTGAACTCCCTTCGGCTAGCGGGATGAAGACCCAGTACTTC.

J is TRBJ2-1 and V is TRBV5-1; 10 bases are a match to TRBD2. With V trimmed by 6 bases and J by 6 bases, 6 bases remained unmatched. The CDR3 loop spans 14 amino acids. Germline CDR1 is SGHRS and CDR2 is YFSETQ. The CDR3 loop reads CASTRAGGFNEQFF. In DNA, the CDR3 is TGCGCCAGCACCCGAGCGGGGGGGTTCAATGAGCAGTTCTTC.

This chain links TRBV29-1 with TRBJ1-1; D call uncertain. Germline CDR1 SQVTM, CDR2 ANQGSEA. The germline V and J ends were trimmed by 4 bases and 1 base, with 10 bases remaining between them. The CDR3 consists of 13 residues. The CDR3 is CSVGFSQNTEAFF. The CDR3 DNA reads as TGCAGCGTTGGCTTCTCGCAGAACACTGAAGCTTTCTTT.

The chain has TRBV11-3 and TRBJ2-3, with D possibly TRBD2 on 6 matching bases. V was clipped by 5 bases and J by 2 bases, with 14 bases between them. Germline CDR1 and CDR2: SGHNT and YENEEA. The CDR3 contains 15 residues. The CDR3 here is CASSQAGGYTDTQYF. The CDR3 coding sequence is TGTGCCAGCAGCCAAGCTGGAGGGTACACAGATACGCAGTATTTT.

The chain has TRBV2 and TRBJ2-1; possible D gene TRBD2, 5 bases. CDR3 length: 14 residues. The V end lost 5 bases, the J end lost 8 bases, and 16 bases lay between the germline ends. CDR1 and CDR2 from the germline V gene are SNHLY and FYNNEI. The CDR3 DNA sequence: TGTGCCAGCAGTTTAACGGCTAGCAGCGATGAGCAGTTCTTC. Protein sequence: CASSLTASSDEQFF.

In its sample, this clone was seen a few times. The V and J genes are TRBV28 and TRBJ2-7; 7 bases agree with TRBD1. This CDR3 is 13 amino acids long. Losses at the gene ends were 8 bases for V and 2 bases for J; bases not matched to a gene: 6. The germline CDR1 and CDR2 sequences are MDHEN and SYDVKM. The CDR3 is CASGGTDTYEQYF. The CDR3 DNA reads TGTGCCAGCGGTGGGACAGATACCTACGAGCAGTACTTC.

CDR3: CASSLYAVGDTEAFF. The CDR3 DNA sequence: TGTGCCAGCAGCTTATACGCGGTAGGAGACACTGAAGCTTTCTTT. The chain is built from TRBV11-3 and TRBJ1-1, with no clear D. V was clipped by 2 bases and J by 3 bases, with 13 bases between them. Germline V gives CDR1 SGHNT, CDR2 YENEEA. This CDR3 region has 15 residues. Full variable domain (rest looked up from reference TRBV11-3 and TRBJ1-1): EAGVVQSPRYKIIEKKQPVAFWCNPISGHNTLYWYLQNLGQGPELLIRYENEEAVDDSQLPKDRFSAERLKGVDSTLKIQPAELGDSAVYLCASSLYAVGDTEAFFGQGTRLTVV.

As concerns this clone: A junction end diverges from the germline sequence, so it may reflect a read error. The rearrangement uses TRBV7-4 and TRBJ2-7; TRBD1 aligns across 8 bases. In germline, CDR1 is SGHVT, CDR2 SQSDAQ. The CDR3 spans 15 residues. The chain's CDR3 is CASSSEETGVYKQYF. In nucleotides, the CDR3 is TGTGCCAGCAGCTCCGAGGAGACAGGGGTCTACAAGCAGTACTTC.

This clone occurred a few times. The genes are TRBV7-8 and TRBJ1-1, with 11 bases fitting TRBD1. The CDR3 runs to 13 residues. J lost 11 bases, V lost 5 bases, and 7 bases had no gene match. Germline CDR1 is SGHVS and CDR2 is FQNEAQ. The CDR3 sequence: CASSPRTGGFAFF. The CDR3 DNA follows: TGTGCCAGCAGCCCCCGGACAGGGGGCTTTGCTTTCTTT.

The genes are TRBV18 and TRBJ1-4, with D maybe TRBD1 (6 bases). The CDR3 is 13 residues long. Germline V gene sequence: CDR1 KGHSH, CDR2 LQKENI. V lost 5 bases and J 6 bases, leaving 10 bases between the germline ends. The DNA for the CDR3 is TGTGCCAGCTCAGTCGGGGGGCATGAAAAACTGTTTTTT. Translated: CASSVGGHEKLFF.

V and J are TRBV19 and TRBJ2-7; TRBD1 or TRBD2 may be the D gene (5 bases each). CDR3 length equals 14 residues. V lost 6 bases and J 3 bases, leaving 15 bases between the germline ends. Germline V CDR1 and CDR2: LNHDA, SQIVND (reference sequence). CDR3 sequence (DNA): TGTGCCAGTAGGCGACCGGGACCCCACTACGAGCAGTACTTC. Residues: CASRRPGPHYEQYF.

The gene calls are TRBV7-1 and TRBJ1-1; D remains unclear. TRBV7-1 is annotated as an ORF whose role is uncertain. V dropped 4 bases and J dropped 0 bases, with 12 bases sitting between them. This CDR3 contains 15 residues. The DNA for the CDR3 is TGTGCCAGCAGCTTATCAACAACCCTGAACACTGAAGCTTTCTTT. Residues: CASSLSTTLNTEAFF.

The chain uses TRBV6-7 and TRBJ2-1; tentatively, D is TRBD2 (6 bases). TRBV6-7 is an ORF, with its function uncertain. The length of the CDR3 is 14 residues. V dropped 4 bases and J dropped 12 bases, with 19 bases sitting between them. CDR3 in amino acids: CASSSRRTGSWQFF. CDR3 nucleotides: TGTGCCAGCAGTTCTAGGAGGACCGGGAGTTGGCAGTTCTTC.

The CDR3 region is CASSEGPGANYGYTF. The CDR3 coding sequence is TGTGCCAGCAGCGAGGGCCCCGGGGCCAACTATGGCTACACCTTC. The chain joins TRBV9 to TRBJ1-2; D is possibly TRBD1 (5 bases). CDR1 is SGDLS, CDR2 YYNGEE, per germline. V was trimmed by 3 bases and J by 2 bases, leaving 14 bases between them. This CDR3 comprises 15 residues.

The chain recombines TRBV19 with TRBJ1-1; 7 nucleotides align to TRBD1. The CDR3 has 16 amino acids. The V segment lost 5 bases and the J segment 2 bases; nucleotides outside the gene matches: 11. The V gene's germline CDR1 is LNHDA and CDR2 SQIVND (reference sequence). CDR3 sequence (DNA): TGTGCCAGTAGTTCCCCGGGACAGAGACTTAACACTGAAGCTTTCTTT. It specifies CASSSPGQRLNTEAFF.

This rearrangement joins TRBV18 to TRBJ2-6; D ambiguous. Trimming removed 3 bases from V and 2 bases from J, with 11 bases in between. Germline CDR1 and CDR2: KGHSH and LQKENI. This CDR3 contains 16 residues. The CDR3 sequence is CASSPQEVAGANVLTF. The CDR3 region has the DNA TGTGCCAGCTCACCGCAAGAAGTTGCTGGGGCCAACGTCCTGACTTTC. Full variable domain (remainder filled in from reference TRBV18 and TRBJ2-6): NAGVMQNPRHLVRRRGQEARLRCSPMKGHSHVYWYRQLPEEGLKFMVYLQKENIIDESGMPKERFSAEFPKEGPSILRIQQVVRGDSAAYFCASSPQEVAGANVLTFGAGSRLTVL.

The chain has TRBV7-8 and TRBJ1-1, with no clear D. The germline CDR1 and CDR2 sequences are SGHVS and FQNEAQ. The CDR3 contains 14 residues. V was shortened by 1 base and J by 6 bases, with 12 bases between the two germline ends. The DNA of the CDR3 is TGTGCCAGCAGCTTAGATATCCTAAACGCTGAAGCTTTCTTT. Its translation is CASSLDILNAEAFF.